The source of this T cell receptor beta chain is a study of T cells after yellow fever vaccination. MiXCR, applied by TCRdb to the 5' RACE reads, yields one record per CDR3 protein. The top ten clones hold over 12% of a sample with some 350,000 distinct CDR3 sequences, 6.2% of them seen once. This clonotype originated in a man aged 25-40 years who received the YFV17D yellow fever vaccine. Here the sequenced sample was PBMCs, taken 5 days after the yellow fever booster vaccination.

CDR3 in DNA: TGTGCCAGCAGCGTAGGACTAGTTTCGGGCGGGGAGCTGTTTTTT. Residues: CASSVGLVSGGELFF. This chain links TRBV5-5 with TRBJ2-2; TRBD2 matches 7 bases. Looked up from germline, CDR1 is SGHKS and CDR2 is YYEKEE (reference sequence). CDR3 length equals 15 residues. With 4 bases clipped from V and 7 bases from J, the junction kept 10 bases outside the gene matches.